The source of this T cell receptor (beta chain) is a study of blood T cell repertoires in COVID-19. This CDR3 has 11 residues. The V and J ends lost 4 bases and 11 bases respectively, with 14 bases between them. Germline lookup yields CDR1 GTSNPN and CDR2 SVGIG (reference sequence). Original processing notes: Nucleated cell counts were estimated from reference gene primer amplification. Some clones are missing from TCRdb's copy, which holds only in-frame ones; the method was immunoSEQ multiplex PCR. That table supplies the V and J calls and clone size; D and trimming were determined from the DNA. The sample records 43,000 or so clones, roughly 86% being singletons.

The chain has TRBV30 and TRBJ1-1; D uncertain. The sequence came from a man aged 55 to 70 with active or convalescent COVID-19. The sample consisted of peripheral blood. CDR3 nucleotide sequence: TGTGCCTGGAATGTACCCCCCAGGGCTTTCTTT. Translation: CAWNVPPRAFF.